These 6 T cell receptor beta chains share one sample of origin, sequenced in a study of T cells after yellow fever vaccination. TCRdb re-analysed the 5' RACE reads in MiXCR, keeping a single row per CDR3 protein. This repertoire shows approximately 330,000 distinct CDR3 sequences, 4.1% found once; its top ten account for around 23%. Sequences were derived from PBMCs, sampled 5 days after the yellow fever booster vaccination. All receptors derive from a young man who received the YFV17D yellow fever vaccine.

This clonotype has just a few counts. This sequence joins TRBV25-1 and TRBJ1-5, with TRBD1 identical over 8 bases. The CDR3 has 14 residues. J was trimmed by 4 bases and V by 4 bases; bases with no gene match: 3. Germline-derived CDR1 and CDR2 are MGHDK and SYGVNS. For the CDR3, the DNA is TGTGCCAGCAGTGTGACAGGGGTGAATCAGCCCCAGCATTTT. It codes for CASSVTGVNQPQHF.

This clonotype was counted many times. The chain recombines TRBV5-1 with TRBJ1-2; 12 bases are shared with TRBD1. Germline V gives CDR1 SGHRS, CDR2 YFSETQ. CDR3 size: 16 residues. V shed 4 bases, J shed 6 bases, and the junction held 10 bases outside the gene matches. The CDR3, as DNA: TGCGCCAGCAGCACGGGACAGGGGGCGATCGGGGATGGCTACACCTTC. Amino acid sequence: CASSTGQGAIGDGYTF.

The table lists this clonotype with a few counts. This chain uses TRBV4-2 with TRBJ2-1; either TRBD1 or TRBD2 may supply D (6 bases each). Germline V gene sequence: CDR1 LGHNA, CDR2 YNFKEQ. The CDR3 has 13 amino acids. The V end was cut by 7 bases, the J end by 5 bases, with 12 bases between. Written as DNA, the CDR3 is TGTGCCAGCAACGACAGGACTAACAATGAGCAGTTCTTC. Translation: CASNDRTNNEQFF.

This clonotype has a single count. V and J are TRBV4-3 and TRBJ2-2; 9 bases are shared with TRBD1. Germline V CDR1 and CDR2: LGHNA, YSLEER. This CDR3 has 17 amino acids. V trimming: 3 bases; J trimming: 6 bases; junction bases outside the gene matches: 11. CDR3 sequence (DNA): TGCGCCAGCAGCCAGCGAGGACAGGGGTTGGGGCCCGGGGAGCTGTTTTTT. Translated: CASSQRGQGLGPGELFF.

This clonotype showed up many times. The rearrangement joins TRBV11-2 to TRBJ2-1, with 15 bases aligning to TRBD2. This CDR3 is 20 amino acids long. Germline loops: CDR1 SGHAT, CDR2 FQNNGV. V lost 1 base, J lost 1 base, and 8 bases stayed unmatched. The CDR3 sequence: CASSLAWTSGGARSYNEQFF. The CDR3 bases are TGTGCCAGCAGCTTAGCTTGGACTAGCGGGGGGGCGAGGTCCTACAATGAGCAGTTCTTC.

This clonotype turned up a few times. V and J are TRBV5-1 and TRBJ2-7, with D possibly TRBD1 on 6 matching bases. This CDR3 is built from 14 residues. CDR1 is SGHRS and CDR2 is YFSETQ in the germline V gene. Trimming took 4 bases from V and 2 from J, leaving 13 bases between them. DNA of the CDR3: TGCGCCAGCAGCGCCCTAGGACAGACCTACGAGCAGTACTTC. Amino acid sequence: CASSALGQTYEQYF. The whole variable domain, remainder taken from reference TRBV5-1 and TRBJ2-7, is KAGVTQTPRYLIKTRGQQVTLSCSPISGHRSVSWYQQTPGQGLQFLFEYFSETQRNKGNFPGRFSGRQFSNSRSEMNVSTLELGDSALYLCASSALGQTYEQYFGPGTRLTVT.